Described below is a single TCR beta chain sequence and its context. Antigen specificity is unknown. These data originate in a study of cytomegalovirus exposure and HLA in healthy donors. The assay was immunoSEQ multiplex PCR, and TCRdb's table has in-frame clones only and misses some. Found here are approximately 70,000 clones, around 94% of them singletons; the top ten hold under 4%. Findings and caveats of the study: Many donors carried some public TCRs, although rarity characterized most TCR sequences. Reports showed the classifier diagnosing cytomegalovirus status with high specificity and sensitivity.

The source material was PBMCs. This clonotype was obtained from a woman aged 18 to 35 in good health and CMV-seropositive.

The CDR3 DNA is TGTGCCAGTAGTGTAAGACTAGCCTACGAGCAGTACTTC. Translated: CASSVRLAYEQYF. The V gene is TRBV19, the J gene TRBJ2-7; TRBD2 is a possible D gene (6 bases). The V gene's germline CDR1 is LNHDA and CDR2 SQIVND (reference sequence). This CDR3 region has 13 residues. V was cut by 5 bases and J by 2 bases, with 10 bases left in between. Based on the CDR3 plus reference TRBV19 and TRBJ2-7, the full variable domain is DGGITQSPKYLFRKEGQNVTLSCEQNLNHDAMYWYRQDPGQGLRLIYYSQIVNDFQKGDIAEGYSVSREKKESFPLTVTSAQKNPTAFYLCASSVRLAYEQYFGPGTRLTVT.